These T cell receptor beta chains were read from a single sample in a study of OX40 agonist ivuxolimab in advanced cancers. Sequenced by immunoSEQ multiplex PCR; TCRdb stores in-frame clones only, minus some. The table lists nearly 80,000 clones, roughly 80% of them singletons, with around 0.44% in the top ten. Sample: CD4+ or CD8+ T cells sorted from blood, taken in a trial of the OX40 agonist ivuxolimab. These receptor sequences come from an adult with an advanced solid tumor such as melanoma, head and neck, liver or kidney cancer. CDR3s include the opening cysteine and the closing phenylalanine or tryptophan. D genes are given only for firm matches. Not all rows give a size; the values are once, few, many and, for expanded clones, a class.

abundance	v_gene	d_gene	j_gene	CDR3aa	CDR3nt
NA	TRBV6-5	NA	TRBJ1-3	CASSTGGDTIYF	TGTGCCAGCAGCACGGGGGGGGACACCATATATTTT
NA	TRBV11-2	NA	TRBJ1-3	CASRDSAGNTIYF	TGTGCCAGCAGGGATTCGGCCGGAAACACCATATATTTT
NA	TRBV6-1	TRBD2	TRBJ2-3	CASMPPSGAHVGYF	TGTGCCAGCATGCCCCCTAGCGGGGCTCACGTGGGGTATTTT
NA	TRBV4-2	NA	TRBJ1-2	CASSQVQGSYGYTF	TGTGCCAGCAGCCAAGTCCAGGGTTCCTATGGCTACACCTTC
NA	TRBV28	NA	TRBJ2-1	CASSLRVITNNEQFF	TGTGCCAGCAGTTTAAGGGTGATTACGAACAATGAGCAGTTCTTC
NA	TRBV29-1	TRBD1	TRBJ1-2	CSFGTGTSYGYTF	TGCAGCTTCGGGACAGGGACTTCCTATGGCTACACCTTC
NA	TRBV11-2	NA	TRBJ2-1	CASSLGMSGRAQFF	TGTGCCAGCAGCTTAGGCATGTCGGGTAGGGCTCAGTTCTTC
NA	TRBV27	NA	TRBJ1-5	CASSLWGARGQPQHF	TGTGCCAGCAGTTTATGGGGTGCGCGAGGTCAGCCCCAGCATTTT
once	TRBV18	TRBD2	TRBJ2-1	CASSRGAGGRDEQFF	TGTGCCAGCTCCCGAGGCGCGGGAGGAAGAGATGAGCAGTTCTTC
once	TRBV5-4	TRBD2	TRBJ2-3	CASSSLAGAPTDTQYF	TGTGCCAGCAGCTCCCTAGCGGGAGCCCCCACAGATACGCAGTATTTT
NA	TRBV11-2	NA	TRBJ2-1	CASSFLPRGLGSEQFF	TGTGCCAGCAGCTTCCTCCCCAGGGGCCTAGGCAGTGAGCAGTTCTTC
NA	TRBV7-2	NA	TRBJ2-2	CASSSHWNTGELFF	TGTGCCAGCAGCTCCCATTGGAACACCGGGGAGCTGTTTTTT
few	TRBV6-1	TRBD1	TRBJ2-1	CASRTGSRNNEQFF	TGTGCCAGCAGGACAGGGAGTAGGAACAATGAGCAGTTCTTC
NA	TRBV18	TRBD1	TRBJ1-2	CASSPQRDSYGYTF	TGTGCCAGCTCACCTCAGAGGGACAGTTATGGCTACACCTTC
NA	TRBV28	NA	TRBJ1-2	CASSSQRAGYTF	TGTGCCAGCAGTTCCCAACGGGCAGGCTACACCTTC
NA	TRBV11-2	NA	TRBJ1-1	CASSTSGPRATEAFF	TGTGCCAGCAGCACCTCCGGCCCCAGGGCGACTGAAGCTTTCTTT
NA	TRBV7-9	TRBD2	TRBJ2-7	CASSTRLAGAAEQYF	TGTGCCAGCAGCACAAGACTAGCGGGAGCAGCCGAGCAGTACTTC
NA	TRBV28	NA	TRBJ1-2	CASSPGGALAGYTF	TGTGCCAGCAGTCCTGGGGGTGCGCTGGCTGGCTACACCTTC
NA	TRBV7-8	NA	TRBJ1-1	CASSLRLGITEAFF	TGTGCCAGCAGCTTACGTCTGGGGATCACTGAAGCTTTCTTT
NA	TRBV19	NA	TRBJ2-2	CASSPPRGVGTGELFF	TGTGCCAGTAGTCCTCCCAGGGGGGTAGGCACCGGGGAGCTGTTTTTT
NA	TRBV2	NA	TRBJ2-2	CASSELVWSTGELFF	TGTGCCAGCAGTGAACTAGTGTGGAGCACCGGGGAGCTGTTTTTT
few	TRBV6-5	NA	TRBJ1-1	CASSYSLQGGTEAFF	TGTGCCAGCAGTTACTCTTTACAGGGAGGGACTGAAGCTTTCTTT
NA	TRBV2	NA	TRBJ1-1	CASGRDRMNTEAFF	TGTGCCAGCGGCCGGGACCGTATGAACACTGAAGCTTTCTTT
NA	TRBV19	NA	TRBJ2-2	CASSYTRGLGTGELFF	TGTGCCAGTAGTTACACCAGGGGTTTAGGAACCGGGGAGCTGTTTTTT
NA	TRBV28	NA	TRBJ1-2	CATSLRPRANYGYTF	TGTGCCACCAGTTTACGACCGAGAGCTAACTATGGCTACACCTTC